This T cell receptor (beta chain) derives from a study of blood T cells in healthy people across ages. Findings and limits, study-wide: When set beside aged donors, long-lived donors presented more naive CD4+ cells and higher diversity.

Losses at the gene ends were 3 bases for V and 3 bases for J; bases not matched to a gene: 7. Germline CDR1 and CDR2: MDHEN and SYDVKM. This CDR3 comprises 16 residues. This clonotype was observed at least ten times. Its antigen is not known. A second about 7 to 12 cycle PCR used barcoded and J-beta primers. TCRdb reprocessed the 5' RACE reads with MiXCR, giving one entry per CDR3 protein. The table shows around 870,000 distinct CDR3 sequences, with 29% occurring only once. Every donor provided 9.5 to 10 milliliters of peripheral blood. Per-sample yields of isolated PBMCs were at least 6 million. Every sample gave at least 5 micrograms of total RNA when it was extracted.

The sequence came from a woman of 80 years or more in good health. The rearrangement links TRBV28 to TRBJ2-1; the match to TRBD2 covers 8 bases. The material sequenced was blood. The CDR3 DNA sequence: TGTGCCAGCAGTTTGGCCCCGGGACTAGGCTACAATGAGCAGTTCTTC. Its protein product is CASSLAPGLGYNEQFF.